What follows are 10 T cell receptor beta chains derived from one specimen sequenced in a study of blood T cell repertoires in COVID-19. Only in-frame clones appear in the TCRdb table, and some are missing; sequencing was by immunoSEQ multiplex PCR. The sample includes around 71,000 clones, 86% of them seen just once. Sequencing was performed on peripheral blood. These TCRs come from a woman aged 60 to 75 with acute or convalescent COVID-19.

The chain employs TRBV24-1 and TRBJ1-2; 7 nucleotides align to TRBD1. The CDR3 runs to 13 residues. Trimming cost V 2 bases and J 10 bases; bases outside gene matches: 6. CDR1 and CDR2 (germline): KGHDR, SFDVKD. The CDR3 coding sequence is TGTGCCACCAGTGATTCTGGACAGGCCCTCTACACCTTC. It encodes CATSDSGQALYTF.

This chain connects TRBV7-2 to TRBJ2-2, with TRBD1 identical over 12 bases. This CDR3 is built from 16 residues. Looked up from germline, CDR1 is SGHTA and CDR2 is FQGNSA. The junction had 5 bases not matched to a gene; V was cut back by 4 bases and J by 5 bases. The DNA for the CDR3 is TGTGCCAGCAGCTCCCCGGGACAGGGGGCAACCGGGGAGCTGTTTTTT. Encoded protein: CASSSPGQGATGELFF.

The genes are TRBV6-5 and TRBJ1-2; TRBD1 aligns across 10 bases. Trimming at V came to 4 bases and at J to 5 bases, leaving 1 base not matched to a gene. This CDR3 contains 13 residues. Germline values: CDR1 MNHEY, CDR2 SVGAGI. The CDR3 DNA is TGTGCCAGCAGTTGGGACAGGGGTTATGGCTACACCTTC. Translation gives CASSWDRGYGYTF.

This clone was counted only a few times. The rearrangement joins TRBV2 to TRBJ2-1, with 10 nucleotides matching TRBD1. V lost 4 bases and J lost 7; bases outside the gene matches: 4. The CDR3 consists of 14 residues. CDR1 SNHLY and CDR2 FYNNEI come from the germline V gene. The CDR3 is CASSATGGWNEQFF. The CDR3 DNA reads as TGTGCCAGCAGTGCGACAGGGGGCTGGAATGAGCAGTTCTTC.

In DNA form, the CDR3 reads TGTGCCAGCAGCTCTAAGACTAGTCTAGATACGCAGTATTTT. It encodes CASSSKTSLDTQYF. This sequence joins TRBV5-4 and TRBJ2-3, with a tentative D call TRBD2 (6 bases). With 3 bases removed from V and 5 bases from J, the gap between germline ends came to 13 bases. The CDR3 runs to 14 residues. Germline CDR1 and CDR2: SGHNT and YYREEE (reference sequence).

The V and J genes are TRBV5-1 and TRBJ2-7; 7 bases match TRBD1. Germline CDR1 is SGHRS and CDR2 is YFSETQ. V shed 4 bases and J 3 bases; nucleotides not matched to a gene: 1. This CDR3 contains 12 residues. The CDR3 region is CASSRDSYEQYF. The CDR3 DNA follows: TGCGCCAGCAGCCGGGACAGCTACGAGCAGTACTTC.

This sequence joins TRBV19 and TRBJ2-7, with 10 bases matching TRBD2. V lost 2 bases, J lost 2 bases, and 0 bases stayed unmatched. The germline V gene has CDR1 LNHDA and CDR2 SQIVND (reference sequence). The CDR3 is 14 amino acids. The CDR3 DNA sequence: TGTGCCAGTAGTATACTAGCGGGAGCCTACGAGCAGTACTTC. Translated: CASSILAGAYEQYF.

The chain employs TRBV9 and TRBJ2-3; possibly TRBD1 for D (6 bases). Trimming stripped 7 bases from V and 6 bases from J, with 15 bases between. CDR1 is SGDLS and CDR2 is YYNGEE in the germline V gene. This CDR3 has 13 amino acids. DNA of the CDR3: TGTGCCAGCGGACAGACAACCGGGGATACGCAGTATTTT. This gives the protein CASGQTTGDTQYF.

The chain is built from TRBV19 and TRBJ1-5, with D maybe TRBD1 (5 bases). The V gene lost 5 bases and the J gene lost 0 bases, with 11 bases spanning the gap. The CDR3 spans 15 residues. Per the germline V gene, CDR1 is LNHDA and CDR2 is SQIVND (reference sequence). The CDR3 loop is CASSVQVYSNQPQHF. The CDR3 region has the DNA TGTGCCAGTAGTGTACAGGTCTATAGCAATCAGCCCCAGCATTTT.

The V call is TRBV30, the J call TRBJ1-6; a possible D gene is TRBD1 (5 bases). Germline-derived CDR1 and CDR2 are GTSNPN and SVGIG (reference sequence). CDR3 length equals 15 residues. The V end lost 2 bases, the J end lost 7 bases, and 15 bases lay between the germline ends. The CDR3 nucleotides read TGTGCCTGGAGTCGTCAGCAGGGAGGGAATTCACCCCTCCACTTT. This codes for CAWSRQQGGNSPLHF. Drawing the rest from reference TRBV30 and TRBJ1-6, the complete variable domain is SQTIHQWPATLVQPVGSPLSLECTVEGTSNPNLYWYRQAAGRGLQLLFYSVGIGQISSEVPQNLSASRPQDRQFILSSKKLLLSDSGFYLCAWSRQQGGNSPLHFGNGTRLTVT.